The 2 T cell receptor beta chains below come from one sample, sequenced in a study of CD8+CD57+ T cells in acquired aplastic anemia. According to the study, genomic DNA was the template for TCR beta VDJ and CDR3 profiling. Using its own MiXCR run on the reads, TCRdb lists one record per CDR3 protein. The data show some 48,000 distinct CDR3 sequences, about 73% seen once. The sample consisted of sorted CD4+, CD8+, or CD8+CD57+ T cells (not recorded which) from PBMCs. The receptors here all came from a human donor in good health, serving as a control.

With regard to this clonotype: It is likely a read error, because the conserved phenylalanine at the end of the CDR3 is missing. The V call is TRBV19, the J call TRBJ1-6; D gene ambiguous. The germline V and J ends were trimmed by 0 bases and 6 bases, with 3 bases remaining between them. CDR3 size: 13 residues. Germline CDR1 reads LNHDA; CDR2 reads SQIVND (reference sequence). The CDR3 nucleotides are TGTGCCAGTAGTATAGATAGTAATTCACCCCTCCACCTT. This gives the protein CASSIDSNSPLHL.

The chain uses TRBV25-1 and TRBJ1-2; 7 nucleotides match TRBD1. The CDR3 runs to 13 residues. CDR1 is MGHDK, CDR2 SYGVNS, per germline. V shed 4 bases, J shed 5 bases, and the junction held 4 bases outside the gene matches. The CDR3 coding sequence is TGTGCCAGCAGTGTGACAGGGTTGTATGGCTACACCTTC. Protein product: CASSVTGLYGYTF.